The 13 T cell receptor beta chains below were found in one sample sequenced in a study of regulatory T cells in long-lasting Graves disease. Sequencing libraries for TCR beta were prepared with iRepertoire HTBI primers and Arm-PCR of CDR3 regions. TCRdb fed the multiplex PCR reads into MiXCR, producing one record per CDR3 protein. The table lists a few hundred thousand distinct CDR3 sequences, approximately 15% of them singletons. Time point given: newly diagnosed GD, antithyroid drugs for less than 3 months. Construction of the TCR library relied on RNA isolated from PBMCs. This sample was also put to use in a study of T cells in Graves' hyperthyroidism and ophthalmopathy.

This specimen consisted of peripheral blood mononuclear cells (PBMCs), obtained at new diagnosis, from a patient treated with antithyroid drugs. Source of these receptors: a young man with Graves disease.

DNA for the CDR3: TGCAGTGCCCAGCCAGGGTTAGCTAACTATGGCTACACCTTC. Protein product: CSAQPGLANYGYTF. The chain links TRBV20-1 to TRBJ1-2, with D perhaps matching TRBD1 (5 bases). Between the trimmed V and J ends, which lost 6 bases and 0 bases, there was a span of 14 bases. This CDR3 region has 14 residues. Germline CDR1 is DFQATT and CDR2 is SNEGSKA (reference sequence).

This sequence joins TRBV6-1 and TRBJ2-3; D possibly corresponds to TRBD2 (6 bases). Germline V gives CDR1 MNHNS, CDR2 SASEGT. The germline V and J ends were trimmed by 11 bases and 7 bases, with 22 bases remaining between them. The CDR3 totals 14 residues. The CDR3 is CAGWLTRGGYTQYF. The CDR3 nucleotides read TGTGCCGGATGGCTGACGCGGGGTGGGTATACGCAGTATTTT.

This clonotype has a count of ten or more. The chain combines TRBV20-1 with TRBJ2-7, with 7 bases fitting TRBD2. The trim removed 6 bases at V and 4 bases at J, leaving 12 bases unmatched. The V gene's germline CDR1 is DFQATT and CDR2 SNEGSKA (reference sequence). The CDR3 sequence is 14 residues long. The CDR3 DNA follows: TGCAGTGCCCGGAACTCGGGAGGAGGGTACGAGCAGTACTTC. Its translation: CSARNSGGGYEQYF.

Many counts were recorded for this clonotype. The chain couples TRBV20-1 to TRBJ1-5, with D tentatively TRBD1 (5 bases). The CDR3 is 14 residues long. V lost 0 bases and J 6 bases, leaving 12 bases between the germline ends. Germline V gene lookup returns CDR1 DFQATT and CDR2 SNEGSKA (reference sequence). In DNA form, the CDR3 reads TGCAGTGCTAGAGATGGGGCAGAACTTCAGCCCCAGCATTTT. Translation gives CSARDGAELQPQHF.

On this clonotype: A much larger clone lies a single base off, so this may be a read error. The chain employs TRBV6-1 and TRBJ1-1, with D unclear. The CDR3 is made up of 11 amino acids. The germline V gene encodes CDR1 MNHNS and CDR2 SASEGT. CDR3 sequence reads: CASTYGTEASF. CDR3 sequence (DNA): TGTGCCAGCACCTACGGCACTGAAGCTTCCTTT.

Of note for this clonotype: Since a much larger clone is just one base distant, this may be a read error. The chain has TRBV3-1 and TRBJ2-1; D uncertain. V was clipped by 4 bases and J by 9 bases, with 19 bases between them. This CDR3 comprises 15 residues. Per the germline V gene, CDR1 is LGHDT and CDR2 is YNNKEL (reference sequence). This chain's CDR3 is CASSLISEWTSEQFF. For the CDR3, the DNA is TGTGCCAGCAGCCTAATCTCCGAGTGGACCAGTGAGCAGTTCTTC.

The chain joins TRBV10-3 to TRBJ2-5, with TRBD2 as a possible D gene (5 bases). V was clipped by 3 bases and J by 1 base, with 18 bases between them. Germline assignment: CDR1 ENHRY and CDR2 SYGVKD. CDR3 length: 17 amino acids. The CDR3 is CAISDPIAPGVQETQYF. CDR3 DNA: TGTGCCATCAGTGATCCTATCGCCCCCGGGGTCCAAGAGACCCAGTACTTC.

This clonotype was detected many times. V gene TRBV29-1 combines with J gene TRBJ2-3; 10 bases map to TRBD2. In germline, CDR1 is SQVTM, CDR2 ANQGSEA. The CDR3 runs 16 residues. Trimming removed 1 base from V and 1 base from J; junction bases left unmatched: 5. The CDR3, as DNA: TGCAGCGTTGAAGGTATAGCGGGAGGCCGCACAGATACGCAGTATTTT. Translating it yields CSVEGIAGGRTDTQYF.

In this sample, this clonotype turned up a few times. The chain links TRBV20-1 to TRBJ2-1, with TRBD2 identical over 10 bases. Looked up from germline, CDR1 is DFQATT and CDR2 is SNEGSKA (reference sequence). The CDR3 contains 15 residues. V lost 4 bases and J lost 3; bases outside the gene matches: 6. The CDR3 here is CSATLTSGIYNEQFF. The CDR3 DNA sequence: TGCAGTGCTACCTTAACTAGCGGGATCTACAATGAGCAGTTCTTC.

On this clonotype itself: This may arise from a read error, as a much more abundant clone is one base away. The chain is built from TRBV12-3 or TRBV12-4 and TRBJ1-5; D is possibly TRBD1 (5 bases). The CDR3 loop spans 13 amino acids. V was shortened by 4 bases and J by 4 bases, with 8 bases between the two germline ends. The CDR3 region is CASSYAGNQPQHF. CDR3 coding DNA: TGTGCCAGCAGTTACGCAGGGAATCAGCCCCAGCATTTT.

This clonotype was seen many times. The chain couples TRBV10-3 to TRBJ2-7, with a weak D call TRBD1 (6 bases). From germline, CDR1 is ENHRY and CDR2 SYGVKD. CDR3 size: 13 residues. Trimming cost V 5 bases and J 4 bases, with 12 bases left between them. The chain's CDR3 is CAISLQGTYEQYF. CDR3 nucleotides: TGTGCCATCAGTCTACAGGGTACGTACGAGCAGTACTTC.

This clonotype was counted at least ten times. The rearrangement joins TRBV12-3 or TRBV12-4 to TRBJ2-2; TRBD1 is a possible D gene (6 bases). V lost 6 bases to trimming and J lost 2 bases, with 10 bases between them. This CDR3 has 14 amino acids. The CDR3 reads CASSRDINTGELFF. The CDR3 nucleotides read TGTGCCAGCAGCCGGGACATTAACACCGGGGAGCTGTTTTTT.

This clonotype was counted many times. The V gene is TRBV27, the J gene TRBJ1-2, with D maybe TRBD1 (6 bases). CDR1 MNHEY and CDR2 SMNVEV come from the germline V gene (reference sequence). This CDR3 spans 9 amino acids. Trimming removed 6 bases from V and 12 bases from J, with 8 bases in between. CDR3 nucleotide sequence: TGTGCCAGCAGGCAGGGGCACACCTTC. Its translation: CASRQGHTF.